These T cell receptor beta chains were read from a single sample in a study of T-cell reconstitution after alpha-beta-depleted transplantation in children. TCRdb itself ran the PCR reads through MiXCR, one entry per CDR3 protein. This sample carries 150,000 to 200,000 distinct CDR3 sequences, approximately 12% of them seen once, and the ten largest clones take 13%. The material was PBMCs, obtained before TCRalphabeta/CD19-depleted stem cell transplant. The source is a boy between 2 and 10 years old with acute myeloid leukemia, due to receive a stem cell transplant. Both conserved end residues are part of each CDR3. The D gene is left open where the match is weak. Clone size, where shown, is once, few, many, or a class for clones that have expanded.

abundance: few
j_gene: TRBJ2-3
v_gene: TRBV5-1
d_gene: TRBD1
CDR3nt: TGCGCCAGCTCCCAGGGAGGGACAGGGGGCGCTGATACGCAGTATTTT
CDR3aa: CASSQGGTGGADTQYF

abundance: .
j_gene: TRBJ2-7
v_gene: TRBV6-1
d_gene: .
CDR3nt: TGTGCCAGTTATACCCGGGGGCGCACCTACGAGCAGTACTTC
CDR3aa: CASYTRGRTYEQYF

abundance: many
j_gene: TRBJ2-1
v_gene: TRBV4-1
d_gene: TRBD2
CDR3nt: TGCGCCAGCAGCCAGGGTGGACTAGCGGGAGTGCGTAATGAGCAGTTCTTC
CDR3aa: CASSQGGLAGVRNEQFF

abundance: many
j_gene: TRBJ1-6
v_gene: TRBV10-3
d_gene: .
CDR3nt: TGTGCCACCAGAGGGGACGGATTCGCGGCGCCCCTCCACTTT
CDR3aa: CATRGDGFAAPLHF

abundance: many
j_gene: TRBJ1-1
v_gene: TRBV12-3/TRBV12-4
d_gene: .
CDR3nt: TGTGCCAGCAGCTTAGGACCCACAGTGACTGAAGCTTTCTTT
CDR3aa: CASSLGPTVTEAFF

abundance: many
j_gene: TRBJ1-5
v_gene: TRBV20-1
d_gene: TRBD1
CDR3nt: TGCAGTGCTGGATACAGGGGTAGCAATCAGCCCCAGCATTTT
CDR3aa: CSAGYRGSNQPQHF

abundance: many
j_gene: TRBJ1-5
v_gene: TRBV20-1
d_gene: .
CDR3nt: TGCAGTGCCCTCGCGGGGACAATGGCAAATCAGCCCCAGCATTTT
CDR3aa: CSALAGTMANQPQHF

abundance: many
j_gene: TRBJ2-3
v_gene: TRBV20-1
d_gene: .
CDR3nt: TGCAGTGCTAGGGGACGGGGGGCGGGAGATACGCAGTATTTT
CDR3aa: CSARGRGAGDTQYF

abundance: .
j_gene: TRBJ2-3
v_gene: TRBV24-1
d_gene: .
CDR3nt: TGTGCCACCAGTGACCAGCTACCGGGGACATTAATCCCAGATACGCAGTATTTT
CDR3aa: CATSDQLPGTLIPDTQYF

abundance: many
j_gene: TRBJ2-7
v_gene: TRBV20-1
d_gene: TRBD2
CDR3nt: TGCAGTGCTTGGACTAGCGGGAGACAAAGGGCCTACGAGCAGTACTTC
CDR3aa: CSAWTSGRQRAYEQYF

abundance: many
j_gene: TRBJ2-5
v_gene: TRBV27
d_gene: .
CDR3nt: TGTGCCAGCAGTTTACCCTTACATGAGTCAGGGCAAGAGACCCAGTACTTC
CDR3aa: CASSLPLHESGQETQYF

abundance: few
j_gene: TRBJ2-1
v_gene: TRBV14
d_gene: TRBD2
CDR3nt: TGTGCCAGCAGCCCGTCGGGGGGCTCCTACAATGAGCAGTTCTTC
CDR3aa: CASSPSGGSYNEQFF

abundance: many
j_gene: TRBJ2-3
v_gene: TRBV15
d_gene: .
CDR3nt: TGTGCCACCAGCCCGCGGTTAGATACGCAGTATTTT
CDR3aa: CATSPRLDTQYF

abundance: many
j_gene: TRBJ1-6
v_gene: TRBV5-1
d_gene: .
CDR3nt: TGCGCCAGCAGCAGGGACTCTTCACCCCTCCACTTT
CDR3aa: CASSRDSSPLHF

abundance: many
j_gene: TRBJ2-2
v_gene: TRBV20-1
d_gene: TRBD2
CDR3nt: TGCAGTGCCCCAAAGACTAGCGGGAGTACCGGGGAGCTGTTTTTT
CDR3aa: CSAPKTSGSTGELFF

abundance: many
j_gene: TRBJ2-7
v_gene: TRBV12-3/TRBV12-4
d_gene: TRBD2
CDR3nt: TGTGCCAGCAGGCGGGCGGGAGGGACCGGCGAGCAGTACTTC
CDR3aa: CASRRAGGTGEQYF

abundance: many
j_gene: TRBJ1-4
v_gene: TRBV28
d_gene: TRBD1
CDR3nt: TGTGCCAGCAGTTCGGGACAGTTTAATGAAAAACTGTTTTTT
CDR3aa: CASSSGQFNEKLFF

abundance: many
j_gene: TRBJ2-1
v_gene: TRBV11-3
d_gene: TRBD1
CDR3nt: TGTGCCAGCAGGGGACAGGGGGCAAATGAGCAGTTCTTC
CDR3aa: CASRGQGANEQFF

abundance: many
j_gene: TRBJ1-6
v_gene: TRBV20-1
d_gene: .
CDR3nt: TGCAGTGCTAGAGATATTAATAATTCACCCCTCCACTTT
CDR3aa: CSARDINNSPLHF

abundance: many
j_gene: TRBJ1-1
v_gene: TRBV20-1
d_gene: .
CDR3nt: TGCAGTGCTAGGGAGGGACACGCTGAAGCTTTCTTT
CDR3aa: CSAREGHAEAFF

abundance: many
j_gene: TRBJ1-1
v_gene: TRBV9
d_gene: TRBD1
CDR3nt: TGTGCCAGCAGCGTAGGGGACAGGGGCACTGAAGCTTTCTTT
CDR3aa: CASSVGDRGTEAFF

abundance: many
j_gene: TRBJ2-3
v_gene: TRBV20-1
d_gene: .
CDR3nt: TGCAGTGCTAGCGGGAGTGAGGCAGATACGCAGTATTTT
CDR3aa: CSASGSEADTQYF

abundance: .
j_gene: TRBJ1-6
v_gene: TRBV6-1
d_gene: .
CDR3nt: TGTGCCACTAGCGGGGCTCCGAATTCACCCCTCCACTTT
CDR3aa: CATSGAPNSPLHF

abundance: many
j_gene: TRBJ2-1
v_gene: TRBV10-3
d_gene: .
CDR3nt: TGTGCCATCAGCGGGAGAGTCGACAATGAGCAGTTCTTC
CDR3aa: CAISGRVDNEQFF

abundance: many
j_gene: TRBJ1-2
v_gene: TRBV28
d_gene: .
CDR3nt: TGTGCCAGCACCCAAGGTCGGGGCAGCAACTATGGCTACACCTTC
CDR3aa: CASTQGRGSNYGYTF

abundance: many
j_gene: TRBJ2-1
v_gene: TRBV5-1
d_gene: TRBD1
CDR3nt: TGCGCCAGCAGCTCGGGACAGGGCTACAATGAGCAGTTCTTC
CDR3aa: CASSSGQGYNEQFF

abundance: many
j_gene: TRBJ1-2
v_gene: TRBV3-1
d_gene: .
CDR3nt: TGTGCCAGCAGCCAGGCCGGGGGCTACACCTTC
CDR3aa: CASSQAGGYTF

abundance: many
j_gene: TRBJ2-7
v_gene: TRBV6-1
d_gene: .
CDR3nt: TGTGCCAGCAGTGAGGAGAGCGGAGGCATCTACGAGCAGTACTTC
CDR3aa: CASSEESGGIYEQYF